A selection of T cell receptor beta chains follows, all from one sample in a study of control samples from healthy donors and cancer patients. Some clones are missing from TCRdb's copy, which holds only in-frame ones; the method was immunoSEQ multiplex PCR. The sample holds fewer than 200,000 clones; 88% are singletons and the top ten take 4.9%. The source material was blood. These receptors came from a woman aged 25 to 39 in good health. The conserved cysteine and the conserved F or W are not part of the CDR3 here. Clone size is given for some rows only: seen once, a few or many times, or a class if the clone is expanded.

cdr3_aa j_call v_call clone_size
ASSPLPSGSYNEQF TRBJ2-1 TRBV9 -
ASSFRLPQGESGYT TRBJ1-2 TRBV28 few
AWRTNNEQF TRBJ2-1 TRBV30 once
ASSSRTSGRTGELF TRBJ2-2 TRBV28 once
ASGSSGANVLT TRBJ2-6 TRBV2 once
ATSRDLGTMTEQY TRBJ2-7 TRBV15 -
ASRLPGRLRSLH TRBJ1-6 TRBV5-1 once
ASSLAGTGAYNEQF TRBJ2-1 TRBV7-2 few
ASSYGPENTGELF TRBJ2-2 TRBV5-4 -
ASSRGPLGSSETQY TRBJ2-5 TRBV3-1/TRBV3-2 -
ASSPLGTSGRDEQY TRBJ2-7 TRBV18 -
ASSLEGQHYGYT TRBJ1-2 TRBV11-2 -
ASRTGGLRLGETQY TRBJ2-5 TRBV5-1 -
ASSRPAGELF TRBJ2-2 TRBV3-1/TRBV3-2 -
ASSTYRGPNSPLH TRBJ1-6 TRBV6-5 -
ASSQDSLPDGYT TRBJ1-2 TRBV4-1 few
ASSLGKNGYT TRBJ1-2 TRBV14 -
ASSPGGSGSSPLH TRBJ1-6 TRBV18 few
ASSLSYNEQF TRBJ2-1 TRBV5-8 once
ASRRDSNTEAF TRBJ1-1 TRBV6-5 -
ASSLEGATDTQY TRBJ2-3 TRBV5-1 few
ASSYSHGTAEAF TRBJ1-1 TRBV6-6 -
AISSDRGNTIY TRBJ1-3 TRBV10-3 -
ASSPGNQGTDTQY TRBJ2-3 TRBV6-6 -